Listed below are T cell receptor beta chains from one sample, sequenced in a study of blood T cell repertoires in COVID-19. The table came from immunoSEQ multiplex PCR; TCRdb's copy has only in-frame clones and leaves some out. The sample holds fewer than 65,000 clones, around 86% seen once. Sequenced sample: peripheral blood. The receptor set was obtained from a woman of 80 years or more with acute or convalescent COVID-19. CDR3s include the opening cysteine and the closing phenylalanine or tryptophan. D genes are given only for firm matches. Clone size appears in some rows only: once, few, many, or a class for an expanded clone.

size: .; V: TRBV28; D: TRBD1; J: TRBJ1-2; CDR3: CASSLHGQGPRGYTF; DNA: TGTGCCAGCAGCCTACATGGACAGGGGCCGCGGGGCTACACCTTC
size: .; V: TRBV12-3/TRBV12-4; D: .; J: TRBJ1-1; CDR3: CASGLQGGAFF; DNA: TGTGCCAGCGGACTCCAAGGGGGAGCTTTCTTT
size: once; V: TRBV7-9; D: .; J: TRBJ2-5; CDR3: CASSSIGAQQETQYF; DNA: TGTGCCAGCAGCTCCATTGGGGCGCAACAAGAGACCCAGTACTTC
size: .; V: TRBV6-5; D: .; J: TRBJ1-1; CDR3: CASRQGPLNTEAFF; DNA: TGTGCCAGCAGACAGGGCCCGTTGAACACTGAAGCTTTCTTT
size: .; V: TRBV2; D: .; J: TRBJ1-2; CDR3: CASRLAYGYTF; DNA: TGTGCCAGCAGGTTAGCCTATGGCTACACCTTC
size: .; V: TRBV3-1/TRBV3-2; D: .; J: TRBJ2-7; CDR3: CASSQMVGGGSYEQYF; DNA: TGTGCCAGCAGCCAAATGGTGGGAGGAGGCTCCTACGAGCAGTACTTC
size: .; V: TRBV6-5; D: .; J: TRBJ2-7; CDR3: CASSYLGPSYEQYF; DNA: TGTGCCAGCAGTTACCTTGGGCCCTCTTACGAGCAGTACTTC
size: .; V: TRBV6-5; D: TRBD1; J: TRBJ2-1; CDR3: CASSEGQGGFHEQFF; DNA: TGTGCCAGCAGCGAGGGACAGGGGGGTTTCCATGAGCAGTTCTTC
size: .; V: TRBV29-1; D: .; J: TRBJ2-3; CDR3: CSVDRGEDTQYF; DNA: TGCAGCGTTGACAGGGGAGAAGATACGCAGTATTTT
size: few; V: TRBV12-5; D: TRBD1; J: TRBJ1-4; CDR3: CASAKPTGFNEKLFF; DNA: TGTGCTAGTGCCAAACCGACAGGGTTTAATGAAAAACTGTTTTTT
size: .; V: TRBV3-1/TRBV3-2; D: .; J: TRBJ1-1; CDR3: CASSQSATEAFF; DNA: TGTGCCAGCAGTCAAAGCGCCACTGAAGCTTTCTTT
size: .; V: TRBV14; D: .; J: TRBJ2-3; CDR3: CASSPSVGTDTQYF; DNA: TGTGCCAGCAGCCCCAGCGTCGGCACAGATACGCAGTATTTT
size: once; V: TRBV10-3; D: .; J: TRBJ1-3; CDR3: CAISEPQGSPGNTIYF; DNA: TGTGCCATCAGTGAGCCTCAGGGATCCCCTGGAAACACCATATATTTT
size: .; V: TRBV7-8; D: .; J: TRBJ1-6; CDR3: CASSLRQDSPLHF; DNA: TGTGCCAGCAGCCTCCGGCAGGATTCACCCCTCCACTTT
size: few; V: TRBV7-9; D: .; J: TRBJ1-2; CDR3: CASSLRGVYGYTF; DNA: TGTGCCAGCAGCCTAAGGGGCGTCTATGGCTACACCTTC
size: once; V: TRBV7-7; D: TRBD2; J: TRBJ2-3; CDR3: CASSLAPSGASDTQYF; DNA: TGTGCCAGCAGCTTAGCGCCTAGCGGGGCCAGCGATACGCAGTATTTT
size: .; V: TRBV7-9; D: .; J: TRBJ1-4; CDR3: CASSFSSEKLFF; DNA: TGTGCCAGCAGCTTTAGCAGTGAAAAACTGTTTTTT
size: .; V: TRBV30; D: .; J: TRBJ1-5; CDR3: CAWSVASNQPQHF; DNA: TGTGCCTGGAGTGTAGCTAGCAATCAGCCCCAGCATTTT
size: few; V: TRBV12-3/TRBV12-4; D: TRBD1; J: TRBJ2-7; CDR3: CASRQGQYEQYF; DNA: TGTGCCAGCAGACAGGGACAGTACGAGCAGTACTTC
size: .; V: TRBV2; D: .; J: TRBJ1-5; CDR3: CASTLGGQPQHF; DNA: TGTGCCAGCACCCTAGGGGGTCAGCCCCAGCATTTT
size: .; V: TRBV10-3; D: .; J: TRBJ1-4; CDR3: CASSPGTHFKLFF; DNA: TGTGCCTCGTCCCCAGGGACTCACTTCAAACTGTTTTTT
size: .; V: TRBV30; D: .; J: TRBJ1-5; CDR3: CAWTPGPNQPQHF; DNA: TGTGCCTGGACCCCGGGTCCAAATCAGCCCCAGCATTTT
size: .; V: TRBV19; D: .; J: TRBJ1-6; CDR3: CASSATTGTIVTPLHF; DNA: TGTGCCAGTAGTGCAACCACCGGGACAATAGTTACACCCCTCCACTTT
size: .; V: TRBV7-3; D: TRBD2; J: TRBJ2-2; CDR3: CASSSAGTTNTGELFF; DNA: TGTGCCAGCAGCTCTGCCGGGACTACAAACACCGGGGAGCTGTTTTTT
size: .; V: TRBV6-2/TRBV6-3; D: .; J: TRBJ1-1; CDR3: CASSYQGSNTEAFF; DNA: TGTGCCAGCAGTTATCAGGGGTCGAACACTGAAGCTTTCTTT
size: .; V: TRBV28; D: .; J: TRBJ2-7; CDR3: CASNQNRVMGSYEQYF; DNA: TGTGCCAGCAACCAAAACAGGGTAATGGGCTCCTACGAGCAGTACTTC
size: medium-sized; V: TRBV7-8; D: .; J: TRBJ1-5; CDR3: CASSLIQGDQPQHF; DNA: TGTGCCAGCAGCTTAATACAGGGAGATCAGCCCCAGCATTTT
size: .; V: TRBV30; D: .; J: TRBJ2-6; CDR3: CAWSLGGSGANVLTF; DNA: TGTGCCTGGAGTCTCGGGGGCTCTGGGGCCAACGTCCTGACTTTC
size: .; V: TRBV3-1/TRBV3-2; D: TRBD2; J: TRBJ2-5; CDR3: CASTSGTSGGGKETQYF; DNA: TGTGCCAGCACCTCCGGGACTAGCGGGGGTGGTAAAGAGACCCAGTACTTC
size: .; V: TRBV30; D: .; J: TRBJ2-7; CDR3: CAWSVLPSSYEQYF; DNA: TGTGCCTGGAGTGTACTCCCAAGCTCCTACGAGCAGTACTTC
size: .; V: TRBV5-6; D: .; J: TRBJ1-5; CDR3: CASSLNDWAGQPQHF; DNA: TGTGCCAGCAGCCTAAATGACTGGGCGGGTCAGCCCCAGCATTTT
size: .; V: TRBV6-5; D: .; J: TRBJ2-1; CDR3: CASSYGPNEQFF; DNA: TGTGCCAGCAGTTACGGGCCCAATGAGCAGTTCTTC
size: .; V: TRBV7-9; D: TRBD1; J: TRBJ2-2; CDR3: CASSTGGTGELFF; DNA: TGTGCCAGCAGTACAGGGGGAACCGGGGAGCTGTTTTTT
size: once; V: TRBV18; D: .; J: TRBJ2-1; CDR3: CASSQDSYNEQFF; DNA: TGTGCCAGCTCACAGGACAGTTACAATGAGCAGTTCTTC
size: .; V: TRBV18; D: .; J: TRBJ2-3; CDR3: CASSPPSVSTDTQYF; DNA: TGTGCCAGCTCACCACCGTCGGTGAGCACAGATACGCAGTATTTT
size: .; V: TRBV6-2/TRBV6-3; D: TRBD2; J: TRBJ2-2; CDR3: CASSYSGLAGGPSTGELFF; DNA: TGTGCCAGCAGTTACTCGGGACTAGCGGGAGGGCCGTCCACCGGGGAGCTGTTTTTT
size: few; V: TRBV6-6; D: TRBD2; J: TRBJ2-7; CDR3: CASSYSTTSGIYEQYF; DNA: TGTGCCAGCAGTTACTCGACGACTAGCGGGATCTACGAGCAGTACTTC
size: once; V: TRBV6-6; D: .; J: TRBJ2-7; CDR3: CASSYVRDSLNEQYF; DNA: TGTGCCAGCAGTTACGTCAGGGATAGTTTAAACGAGCAGTACTTC
size: .; V: TRBV4-2; D: TRBD1; J: TRBJ2-7; CDR3: CASSQVTGGSYEQYF; DNA: TGTGCCAGCAGCCAAGTCACAGGGGGCTCCTACGAGCAGTACTTC
size: .; V: TRBV5-1; D: TRBD1; J: TRBJ1-1; CDR3: CASSEGQGGPTEAFF; DNA: TGCGCCAGCAGCGAAGGACAGGGAGGACCCACTGAAGCTTTCTTT
size: .; V: TRBV19; D: .; J: TRBJ1-5; CDR3: CASSREKGRGNQPQHF; DNA: TGTGCCAGTAGTAGGGAGAAGGGAAGGGGCAATCAGCCCCAGCATTTT
size: .; V: TRBV9; D: TRBD1; J: TRBJ1-2; CDR3: CASSATGQGAIRYTF; DNA: TGTGCCAGCAGCGCCACTGGACAGGGGGCCATTCGCTACACCTTC
size: .; V: TRBV24-1; D: .; J: TRBJ1-2; CDR3: CATSDPARGNYGYTF; DNA: TGTGCCACCAGTGACCCCGCGCGGGGGAACTATGGCTACACCTTC
size: .; V: TRBV5-1; D: .; J: TRBJ1-6; CDR3: CASNRGGASHNSPLHF; DNA: TGCGCCAGCAATAGAGGGGGGGCGTCGCATAATTCACCCCTCCACTTT
size: .; V: TRBV19; D: .; J: TRBJ1-6; CDR3: CASSTETVNSPLHF; DNA: TGTGCCAGTAGCACAGAGACGGTTAATTCACCCCTCCACTTT
size: .; V: TRBV19; D: TRBD1; J: TRBJ1-6; CDR3: CASSRLPGQGNSPLHF; DNA: TGTGCCAGTAGTAGGCTCCCGGGACAGGGGAATTCACCCCTCCACTTT
size: .; V: TRBV9; D: TRBD2; J: TRBJ2-2; CDR3: CASSGTSGRVNTGELFF; DNA: TGTGCCAGCAGCGGGACTAGCGGGAGGGTAAACACCGGGGAGCTGTTTTTT
size: .; V: TRBV18; D: TRBD1; J: TRBJ2-7; CDR3: CASSSLFSGQGAYEQYF; DNA: TGTGCCAGCTCATCACTTTTTTCTGGACAGGGGGCCTACGAGCAGTACTTC
size: .; V: TRBV2; D: TRBD1; J: TRBJ1-1; CDR3: CASRQGDRGRTEAFF; DNA: TGTGCCAGCAGGCAAGGGGACAGGGGGAGGACTGAAGCTTTCTTT
size: .; V: TRBV19; D: TRBD1; J: TRBJ1-5; CDR3: CASRDRGGGPGQPQHF; DNA: TGTGCCAGTCGGGACAGGGGAGGGGGACCGGGTCAGCCCCAGCATTTT
size: .; V: TRBV18; D: .; J: TRBJ2-5; CDR3: CASSPTEDGKETQYF; DNA: TGTGCCAGCTCACCTACAGAGGACGGGAAAGAGACCCAGTACTTC
size: .; V: TRBV6-5; D: TRBD1; J: TRBJ1-4; CDR3: CASSYSGTGFEKLFF; DNA: TGTGCCAGCAGTTACTCAGGGACAGGGTTTGAAAAACTGTTTTTT
size: .; V: TRBV11-2; D: TRBD2; J: TRBJ2-5; CDR3: CASSPKGLLIQETQYF; DNA: TGTGCCAGCAGCCCGAAGGGACTACTGATTCAAGAGACCCAGTACTTC
size: .; V: TRBV5-1; D: .; J: TRBJ1-5; CDR3: CASSLAGINQPQHF; DNA: TGCGCCAGCAGCTTGGCGGGAATCAATCAGCCCCAGCATTTT
size: .; V: TRBV7-9; D: .; J: TRBJ1-5; CDR3: CASSLDLGGVEDQPQHF; DNA: TGTGCCAGCAGCTTAGATTTAGGGGGAGTGGAGGATCAGCCCCAGCATTTT